This T cell receptor (beta chain) was documented in a study of blood T cell repertoires in COVID-19. The overall study: Whether acute or convalescent, the COVID-19 samples came from the United States, Italy and Spain. Sources were T cells, B-cell-depleted T cells, or PBMCs; the material itself was cDNA or gDNA.

Study processing details: Reference gene primer amplification gave estimated nucleated cell counts. Assay used: immunoSEQ multiplex PCR; TCRdb lists only in-frame clones, some missing. V and J calls plus clone size are reproduced from that table; the DNA served to infer D and trimming. The table lists a few hundred thousand clones, 70% to 90% of them singletons, with 4.3% in the top ten. Germline V gene data show CDR1 as SGHVS and CDR2 as FQNEAQ. The CDR3 extends over 14 amino acids. With 4 bases clipped from V and 7 bases from J, the junction kept 7 bases outside the gene matches. This study enrolled people aged roughly 18 to 90 from about 24 US geographic areas.

Sequences were obtained from PBMCs or T cells enriched from blood (not recorded which). V is TRBV7-8 and J is TRBJ1-1; 9 positions match TRBD1. The source is a woman in her twenties or thirties who had recovered from COVID-19. The CDR3 protein is CASSSGQGRIEAFF. The CDR3 coding sequence is TGTGCCAGCAGCTCCGGACAGGGGAGAATTGAAGCTTTCTTT.